A selection of T cell receptor beta chains follows, all from one sample in a study of alternative splicing in chronic myeloid leukemia remission. TCRdb reprocessed the bulk RNA-seq reads, with one entry per CDR3 protein and no DNA. The top ten hold approximately 8.7% of the sample, which has just over 350 distinct CDR3 sequences, 95% to 98% seen once. The sequenced sample consisted of PBMCs. These receptors all stem from a person aged 25 to 55 in good health. Both conserved end residues are part of each CDR3. Fields, in order: V gene, CDR3 length, clone size, J gene, CDR3 protein. A clone size is listed for some rows: how often the clone was seen (once, few, many), or a class if it is expanded.

>TRBV6-6|13|NA|TRBJ2-2
CASRPQGTGELFF
>TRBV7-8|16|NA|TRBJ2-2
CASSLSGTARTGELFF
>TRBV6-4|13|NA|TRBJ2-2
CASSDSEYGELFF
>TRBV6-2/TRBV6-3|15|NA|TRBJ2-1
CASDHSGRAYNEQFF
>TRBV4-2|16|NA|TRBJ2-1
CASSPTGAASYNEQFF
>TRBV29-1|12|NA|TRBJ2-7
CSVGGDAYEQYF
>TRBV5-5|14|NA|TRBJ2-1
CASSLVAGLNEQFF
>TRBV12-3/TRBV12-4|14|NA|TRBJ1-2
CASSFSGQPYGYTF
>TRBV2|15|NA|TRBJ2-1
CASNFRASSYNEQFF
>TRBV10-3|12|NA|TRBJ1-1
CAIGAGITEAFF
>TRBV5-1|15|once|TRBJ2-3
CASSLAGTSADTQYF
>TRBV10-3|15|once|TRBJ2-1
CAISERQSSYNEQFF